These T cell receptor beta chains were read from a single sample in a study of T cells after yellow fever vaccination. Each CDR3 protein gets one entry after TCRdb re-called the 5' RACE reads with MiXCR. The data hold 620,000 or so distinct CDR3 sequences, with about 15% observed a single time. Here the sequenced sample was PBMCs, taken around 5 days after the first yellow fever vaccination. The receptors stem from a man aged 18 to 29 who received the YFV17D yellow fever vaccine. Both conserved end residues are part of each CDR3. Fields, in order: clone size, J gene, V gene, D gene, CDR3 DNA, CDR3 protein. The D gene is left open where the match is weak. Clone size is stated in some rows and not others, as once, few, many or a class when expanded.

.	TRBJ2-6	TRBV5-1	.	TGCGCCAGCAGCGACCCGAGCTCTGGGGCCAACGTCCTGACTTTC	CASSDPSSGANVLTF
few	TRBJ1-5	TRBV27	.	TGTGCCAGCAGACCGGGCCTGCACGCGCCCCAGCATTTT	CASRPGLHAPQHF
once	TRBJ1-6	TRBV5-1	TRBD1	TGCGCCAGCAGCGATCCCCGGGACAGCTCTAATTCACCCCTCCACTTT	CASSDPRDSSNSPLHF
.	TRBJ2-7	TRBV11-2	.	TGTGCCAGCAAGCCTGGGGCTGGGGCCTACGAGCAGTACTTC	CASKPGAGAYEQYF
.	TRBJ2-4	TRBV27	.	TGTGCCAGCAGGTCGTGGGTAAAAAACATTCAGTACTTC	CASRSWVKNIQYF
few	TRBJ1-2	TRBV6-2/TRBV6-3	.	TGTGCCAGCAGTATGTCCCGGGACCAACACTATGGCTACACCTTC	CASSMSRDQHYGYTF
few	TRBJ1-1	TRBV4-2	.	TGTGCCAGCAGCCTGGGACACGGCACTGAAGCTTTCTTT	CASSLGHGTEAFF
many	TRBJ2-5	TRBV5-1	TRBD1	TGCGCCAGCAGTCGCGACAGGGCCGAGACCCAGTACTTC	CASSRDRAETQYF
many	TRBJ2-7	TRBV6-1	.	TGTGCCAGCAAGGGACGAATTTCCTACGAGCAGTACTTC	CASKGRISYEQYF
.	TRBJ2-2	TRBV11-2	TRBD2	TGTGCCAGCATCCGACTAGCGGGGGGCACCAACACCGGGGAGCTGTTTTTT	CASIRLAGGTNTGELFF
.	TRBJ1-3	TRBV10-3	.	TGTGCCATCAGTGAGGCCCGCTCTGGAAACACCATATATTTT	CAISEARSGNTIYF
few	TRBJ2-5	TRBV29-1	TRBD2	TGCAGCGTCACCCGGAATCGGGGGGGACAAGAGACCCAGTACTTC	CSVTRNRGGQETQYF
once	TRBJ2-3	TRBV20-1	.	TGCGGTGCTAAGGGGGGCTGGCGGGGGAGCACAGATACGCAGTATTTT	CGAKGGWRGSTDTQYF
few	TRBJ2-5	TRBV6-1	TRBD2	TGTGCCAGCAGGGTAGCGGGGTACCAAGAGACCCAGTACTTC	CASRVAGYQETQYF
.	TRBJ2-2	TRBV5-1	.	TGCGCCAGCAGCTTGGCCGAGACAAACACCGGGGAGCTGTTTTTT	CASSLAETNTGELFF
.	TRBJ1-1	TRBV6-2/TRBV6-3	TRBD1	TGTGCCAGCGGCGAACAGGGGGCAGGGACTGAAGCTTTCTTT	CASGEQGAGTEAFF
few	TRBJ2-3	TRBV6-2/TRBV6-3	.	TGTGCCAGCAGTTATGGTGGGGGGGCGAATACGCAGTATTTT	CASSYGGGANTQYF
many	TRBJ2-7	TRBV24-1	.	TGTGCCACCAGTGATTTGAGGGGGGAGCAGTACTTC	CATSDLRGEQYF
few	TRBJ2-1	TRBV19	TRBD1	TGTGCCAGTAGCACCGGGACAGGCGGCGAGCAGTTCTTC	CASSTGTGGEQFF
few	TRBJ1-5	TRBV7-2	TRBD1	TGTGCCAGCAGCTCGGGACAGGGGTTCAATCAGCCCCAGCATTTT	CASSSGQGFNQPQHF
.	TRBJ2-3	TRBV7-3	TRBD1	TGTGCCAGCAGCTTGGGACAGGTTAGCACAGATACGCAGTATTTT	CASSLGQVSTDTQYF
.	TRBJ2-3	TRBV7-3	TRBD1	TGTGCCAGCAGCCCGAGGACAGGGGGTGATACGCAGTATTTT	CASSPRTGGDTQYF
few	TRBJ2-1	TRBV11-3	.	TGTGCCAGTGGGACCTACAATGAGCAGTTCTTC	CASGTYNEQFF
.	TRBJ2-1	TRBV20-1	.	TGCAGTGCGTCAAGAGGGGCCCCTGGGGTTGAGCAGTTCTTC	CSASRGAPGVEQFF
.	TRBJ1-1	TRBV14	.	TGTGCCAGCAGCCAAGTAACGAACACTGAAGCTTTCTTT	CASSQVTNTEAFF
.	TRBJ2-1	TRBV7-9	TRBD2	TGTGCCAGCAGCTTAAAGCGGGGGAGTGAGCAGTTCTTC	CASSLKRGSEQFF
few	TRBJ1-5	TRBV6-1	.	TGTGCCAGCAGTGAAAATCTCGGAGGTCAGCCCCAGCATTTT	CASSENLGGQPQHF
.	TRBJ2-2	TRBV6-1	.	TGTGCCAGCAGGAGGACTACCAACACCGGGGAGCTGTTTTTT	CASRRTTNTGELFF
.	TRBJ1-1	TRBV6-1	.	TGTGCCAGCAGCAGAGGAACGGGGGCTGAAGCTTTCTTT	CASSRGTGAEAFF
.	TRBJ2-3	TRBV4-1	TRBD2	TGCGCCAGCAGCTTGGGACTAGCGGGGGGAATTAAGGATACGCAGTATTTT	CASSLGLAGGIKDTQYF
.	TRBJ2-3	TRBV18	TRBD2	TGTGCCAGCTCACCCTATAGCGGGGGGTCAGATACGCAGTATTTT	CASSPYSGGSDTQYF
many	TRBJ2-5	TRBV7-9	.	TGTGCCGTAGGACGGCAGGGCCCTCAAGAGACCCAGTACTTC	CAVGRQGPQETQYF
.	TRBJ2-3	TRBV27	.	TGTGCCAGCAGTTTTTGGAGGGGAGGTCCAGATACGCAGTATTTT	CASSFWRGGPDTQYF
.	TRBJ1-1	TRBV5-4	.	TGTGCCAGCGGCAGTTCGGGGGTGTTAGACACTGAAGCTTTCTTT	CASGSSGVLDTEAFF
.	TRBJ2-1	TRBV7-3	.	TGTGCCAGCAGCCGGGGGAGCGGCTCCTACAATGAGCAGTTCTTC	CASSRGSGSYNEQFF
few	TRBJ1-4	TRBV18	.	TGTGCCAGCTCACCACGTAGACAGCGAATTGAAAAACTGTTTTTT	CASSPRRQRIEKLFF
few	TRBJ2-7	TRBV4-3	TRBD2	TGCGCCAGCAGCCAAGATTCGAGCGGGATCGACGAGCAGTACTTC	CASSQDSSGIDEQYF
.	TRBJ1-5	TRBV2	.	TGTGCCAGCAGTGAAACCCGGGCTCAGCCCCAGCATTTT	CASSETRAQPQHF
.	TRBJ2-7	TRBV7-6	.	TGTGCCAGCAGCTTCCCCCTGGAGGGCCCTATCTCCTACGAGCAGTACTTC	CASSFPLEGPISYEQYF